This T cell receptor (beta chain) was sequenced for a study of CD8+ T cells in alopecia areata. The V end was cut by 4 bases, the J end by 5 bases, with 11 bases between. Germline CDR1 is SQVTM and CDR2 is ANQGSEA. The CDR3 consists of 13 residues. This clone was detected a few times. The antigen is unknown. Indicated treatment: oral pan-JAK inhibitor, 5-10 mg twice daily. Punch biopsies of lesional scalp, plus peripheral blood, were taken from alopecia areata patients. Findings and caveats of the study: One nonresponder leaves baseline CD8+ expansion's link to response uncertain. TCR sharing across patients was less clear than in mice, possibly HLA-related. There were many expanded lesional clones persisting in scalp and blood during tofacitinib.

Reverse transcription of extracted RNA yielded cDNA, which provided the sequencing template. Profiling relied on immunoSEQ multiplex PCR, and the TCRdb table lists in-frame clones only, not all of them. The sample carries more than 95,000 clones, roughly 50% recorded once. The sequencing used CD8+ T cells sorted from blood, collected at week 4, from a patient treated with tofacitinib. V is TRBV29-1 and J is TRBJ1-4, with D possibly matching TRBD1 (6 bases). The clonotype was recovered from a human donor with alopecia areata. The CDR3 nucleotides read TGCAGCGTTGGACAGGACCACAATGAAAAACTGTTTTTT. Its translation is CSVGQDHNEKLFF.